The 25 T cell receptor beta chains presented below share a single source sample, sequenced in a study of T cell repertoires in cytomegalovirus infection. Each CDR3 protein gets one entry after TCRdb re-called the reads with MiXCR. The sample carries about 900,000 distinct CDR3 sequences, around 29% recorded once. No antigen is known for these receptors. This specimen consisted of cultured CD8+ T cells from PBMCs, obtained from culture after CMV antigen stimulation. These receptor sequences come from a human donor in good health (CMV status not recorded). Some clones in this sample may be carry-over from other donors' samples.

The chain has TRBV12-3 or TRBV12-4 and TRBJ2-1, with D tentatively TRBD2 (7 bases). Trimming shortened V by 4 bases and J by 10 bases, and 17 bases separated the two germline ends. The CDR3 totals 14 residues. CDR3: CASSWGTGTTEQFF. The CDR3 DNA sequence: TGTGCCAGCAGTTGGGGAACAGGGACTACCGAGCAGTTCTTC.

This clonotype showed up just a few times. The chain uses TRBV7-8 and TRBJ2-1; D tentatively fits TRBD1 or TRBD2 (5 bases each). V lost 6 bases, J lost 10 bases, and 13 bases lay in between. From germline, CDR1 is SGHVS and CDR2 FQNEAQ. CDR3 length: 12 amino acids. The CDR3 here is CASSEGLEEQFF. The CDR3 DNA reads TGTGCCAGCAGTGAGGGGCTGGAGGAGCAGTTCTTC. The full variable domain, rest sourced from reference TRBV7-8 and TRBJ2-1, is GAGVSQSPRYKVAKRGQDVALRCDPISGHVSLFWYQQALGQGPEFLTYFQNEAQLDKSGLPSDRFFAERPEGSVSTLKIQRTQQEDSAVYLCASSEGLEEQFFGPGTRLTVL.

The table lists this clonotype with a few counts. The chain employs TRBV7-8 and TRBJ2-3; 10 bases line up with TRBD2. The trim removed 1 base at V and 2 bases at J, leaving 6 bases unmatched. The germline V gene encodes CDR1 SGHVS and CDR2 FQNEAQ. The CDR3 sequence is 17 residues long. The DNA of the CDR3 is TGTGCCAGCAGCTTAGTTAGCGGGGGGATCTTCACAGATACGCAGTATTTT. It encodes CASSLVSGGIFTDTQYF.

CDR3 nucleotides: TGTGCCAGCATGAGGGGAGGGAACACTGAAGCTTTCTTT. This sequence encodes CASMRGGNTEAFF. V gene TRBV27 combines with J gene TRBJ1-1; D may be TRBD1 (5 bases). The V end lost 7 bases, the J end lost 1 base, and 10 bases lay between the germline ends. This CDR3 spans 13 amino acids. The germline gives CDR1 MNHEY, CDR2 SMNVEV (reference sequence).

In its sample, this clonotype was seen many times. This chain joins TRBV7-2 and TRBJ1-1, with a tentative D call TRBD1 (6 bases). The germline V gene encodes CDR1 SGHTA and CDR2 FQGNSA. The CDR3 has 15 amino acids. V lost 5 bases and J 1 base, leaving 14 bases between the germline ends. The DNA for the CDR3 is TGTGCCAGCAGCGAGACAGGAGAACAGAACACTGAAGCTTTCTTT. Encoded protein: CASSETGEQNTEAFF. Using reference TRBV7-2 and TRBJ1-1 for the parts outside the CDR3, the full variable domain is GAGVSQSPSNKVTEKGKDVELRCDPISGHTALYWYRQSLGQGLEFLIYFQGNSAPDKSGLPSDRFSAERTGGSVSTLTIQRTQQEDSAVYLCASSETGEQNTEAFFGQGTRLTVV.

This clonotype was detected a few times. The chain has TRBV19 and TRBJ2-1; a weak D match, TRBD1 (5 bases). Trimming pared 3 bases from V and 2 bases from J, leaving 11 bases between. The CDR3 runs to 15 residues. Germline V gives CDR1 LNHDA, CDR2 SQIVND (reference sequence). The CDR3 spells CASSMGQVPYNEQFF. CDR3 bases: TGTGCCAGTAGTATGGGGCAGGTCCCCTACAATGAGCAGTTCTTC.

A few counts support this clonotype. The chain has TRBV14 and TRBJ2-1; maybe TRBD2 (7 bases). The V gene's germline CDR1 is SGHDN and CDR2 FVKESK. V dropped 4 bases and J dropped 8 bases, with 21 bases sitting between them. The CDR3 is 16 amino acids. The CDR3 protein is CASSRGTAGGRDEQFF. The DNA of the CDR3 is TGTGCCAGCAGCCGTGGGACTGCCGGGGGGCGGGATGAGCAGTTCTTC. Full variable domain (missing parts from reference TRBV14 and TRBJ2-1): EAGVTQFPSHSVIEKGQTVTLRCDPISGHDNLYWYRRVMGKEIKFLLHFVKESKQDESGMPNNRFLAERTGGTYSTLKVQPAELEDSGVYFCASSRGTAGGRDEQFFGPGTRLTVL.

This chain links TRBV6-1 with TRBJ2-3; no firm D call. The CDR3 consists of 14 residues. Trimming shortened V by 6 bases and J by 5 bases, and 15 bases separated the two germline ends. Germline V gene sequence: CDR1 MNHNS, CDR2 SASEGT. CDR3 loop: CASRQKGGLDTQYF. The CDR3 nucleotides are TGTGCCAGCAGACAGAAGGGTGGCCTAGATACGCAGTATTTT.

The sample holds many counts of this clonotype. This chain connects TRBV6-1 to TRBJ1-2, with D maybe TRBD1 (5 bases). Germline V CDR1 and CDR2: MNHNS, SASEGT. The V end was cut by 7 bases, the J end by 5 bases, with 23 bases between. The CDR3 contains 16 residues. Here the CDR3 DNA reads TGTGCCAGCATTAGGACTGTTGGGGGGATGTTGTATGGCTACACCTTC. It encodes CASIRTVGGMLYGYTF.

The chain combines TRBV19 with TRBJ2-1, with D unclear. Between the trimmed V and J ends, which lost 5 bases and 4 bases, there was a span of 12 bases. The CDR3 is 14 amino acids. Germline V gene sequence: CDR1 LNHDA, CDR2 SQIVND (reference sequence). The CDR3 DNA reads TGTGCCAGTAGTCTTCGCCCGCAGTACAATGAGCAGTTCTTC. Its protein product is CASSLRPQYNEQFF.

In regard to this clonotype: Compared with germline, one end of the junction differs, possibly owing to a read error. In DNA form, the CDR3 reads TGTGTCAGCAGTGAAGAGGACAGGGATTTGGGAGAGCAATACTTC. Its translation: CVSSEEDRDLGEQYF. V is TRBV6-1 and J is TRBJ2-7; TRBD1 agrees at 8 bases. CDR1 and CDR2 (germline): MNHNS, SASEGT. The CDR3 loop spans 15 amino acids.

The chain employs TRBV27 and TRBJ2-3; 7 bases agree with TRBD1. The germline CDR1 and CDR2 sequences are MNHEY and SMNVEV (reference sequence). The ends lost 4 bases at V and 4 bases at J; junction bases unmatched: 17. The CDR3 contains 18 residues. This chain's CDR3 is CASSSISTGQIVSDTQYF. The CDR3 DNA follows: TGTGCCAGCAGTTCCATCTCAACGGGACAGATAGTCTCAGATACGCAGTATTTT.

The chain uses TRBV2 and TRBJ2-3; a possible D gene is TRBD2 (6 bases). CDR1 SNHLY and CDR2 FYNNEI come from the germline V gene. The length of the CDR3 is 15 residues. Trimming left V 6 bases short and J 5 bases short, with 18 bases between. The CDR3 bases are TGTGCCAGCAGGGGTCGAGGACTAAAACGAGATACGCAGTATTTT. It codes for CASRGRGLKRDTQYF.

The chain is built from TRBV4-1 and TRBJ1-2; D uncertain. Germline CDR1 reads MGHRA; CDR2 reads YSYEKL. V lost 9 bases, J lost 4 bases, and 24 bases lay in between. The CDR3 contains 16 residues. CDR3 nucleotides: TGCGCCAGTGCCCAAGGCCTCCTCGAGATATCCTATGGCTACACCTTC. It encodes CASAQGLLEISYGYTF.

This clonotype was seen more than once but under ten times. The chain employs TRBV9 and TRBJ1-6, with 8 bases identical to TRBD1. This CDR3 is built from 21 residues. Germline CDR1 SGDLS, CDR2 YYNGEE. V was pared by 0 bases and J by 0 bases, with 14 bases of the junction left unmatched. This CDR3 reads CASSVEGRDRYYSSYNSPLHF. CDR3 sequence (DNA): TGTGCCAGCAGCGTAGAAGGCCGGGACAGGTACTATAGCTCCTATAATTCACCCCTCCACTTT.

V and J are TRBV6-6 and TRBJ2-1; no clear D. Trimming took 2 bases from V and 0 from J, leaving 17 bases between them. The CDR3 spans 18 residues. Germline V gene lookup returns CDR1 MNHNY and CDR2 SVGAGI (reference sequence). DNA for the CDR3: TGTGCCAGCAGTTACCCTAGATCGGGTGAGAACTCCTACAATGAGCAGTTCTTC. Amino acids: CASSYPRSGENSYNEQFF.

The J gene is TRBJ2-2, the V gene TRBV5-1, with a weak D call TRBD2 (5 bases). CDR1 and CDR2 from the germline V gene are SGHRS and YFSETQ. V dropped 7 bases and J dropped 0 bases, with 13 bases sitting between them. The CDR3 length is 15 residues. The CDR3: CASEEDGTNTGELFF. The CDR3 nucleotides read TGCGCCAGCGAGGAGGACGGGACGAACACCGGGGAGCTGTTTTTT.

This clonotype came up a few times. The chain links TRBV6-2 or TRBV6-3 to TRBJ2-7; a weak D match, TRBD2 (5 bases). The ends were cut back, 2 bases at V and 1 base at J, with 12 bases in the middle. The CDR3 has 15 residues. In germline, CDR1 is MNHEY, CDR2 SVGEGT. The DNA for the CDR3 is TGTGCCAGCAGTTACCCCATGACGGGGTCCTACGAGCAGTACTTC. Its protein product is CASSYPMTGSYEQYF.

This clonotype was recorded only once. The rearrangement joins TRBV6-5 to TRBJ2-7; 7 nucleotides match TRBD1. Germline-derived CDR1 and CDR2 are MNHEY and SVGAGI. V was pared by 5 bases and J by 1 base, with 5 bases of the junction left unmatched. This CDR3 spans 14 amino acids. The CDR3 spells CASSGGQRSYEQYF. The CDR3, as DNA: TGTGCCAGCAGTGGGGGACAGCGATCCTACGAGCAGTACTTC.

The chain employs TRBV4-1 and TRBJ1-5; D is unresolved. The germline CDR1 and CDR2 sequences are MGHRA and YSYEKL. There are 15 residues in the CDR3. With 0 bases removed from V and 0 bases from J, the gap between germline ends came to 6 bases. The CDR3 coding sequence is TGCGCCAGCAGCCAAGAGCCTAATAGCAATCAGCCCCAGCATTTT. This encodes CASSQEPNSNQPQHF.

This clonotype has more than one count but fewer than ten. V usage is TRBV28 and J usage is TRBJ1-2, with 7 bases aligning to TRBD1. The CDR3 consists of 16 residues. The V and J ends lost 3 bases and 6 bases, in that order; junction bases with no gene match: 13. Germline V gene lookup returns CDR1 MDHEN and CDR2 SYDVKM. The CDR3 is CASSFGGGTTPHGYTF. The CDR3 coding sequence is TGTGCCAGCAGTTTTGGAGGGGGCACCACCCCTCATGGCTACACCTTC.

A few counts support this clonotype. This chain links TRBV6-6 with TRBJ2-4; the D is unclear. V was trimmed by 2 bases and J by 9 bases, leaving 8 bases between them. In germline, CDR1 is MNHNY, CDR2 SVGAGI (reference sequence). The CDR3 contains 12 residues. The CDR3 sequence is CASSYPSRIQYF. In DNA, the CDR3 is TGTGCCAGCAGTTACCCCTCCCGCATTCAGTACTTC.

This clonotype has just a few counts. The rearrangement links TRBV23-1 to TRBJ1-5; D remains unclear. TRBV23-1 is sorted into the ORF group, with uncertain function. The CDR3 is 15 residues long. Trimming shortened V by 6 bases and J by 0 bases, and 12 bases separated the two germline ends. This CDR3 is CASRPTYYSNQPQHF. CDR3 coding DNA: TGCGCCAGCAGACCCACCTATTATAGCAATCAGCCCCAGCATTTT.

CDR3 coding DNA: TGTGCCACCAGCAGAGAATCGGATTACAGCTCTGGAAACACCATATATTTT. The encoded protein is CATSRESDYSSGNTIYF. V and J are TRBV15 and TRBJ1-3, with D hard to call. V lost 0 bases and J lost 0, with 12 bases in between. Germline loops: CDR1 LNHNV, CDR2 YYDKDF (reference sequence). The CDR3 totals 17 residues.

The chain joins TRBV7-9 to TRBJ2-5; TRBD2 matches 8 bases. Trimming cost V 1 base and J 7 bases; bases outside gene matches: 14. This CDR3 comprises 17 residues. Germline V gene data show CDR1 as SEHNR and CDR2 as FQNEAQ (reference sequence). CDR3 DNA: TGTGCCAGCAGCTTAGGGAATAGCGGGGCCGACTGGGGGACCCAGTACTTC. The encoded protein is CASSLGNSGADWGTQYF.